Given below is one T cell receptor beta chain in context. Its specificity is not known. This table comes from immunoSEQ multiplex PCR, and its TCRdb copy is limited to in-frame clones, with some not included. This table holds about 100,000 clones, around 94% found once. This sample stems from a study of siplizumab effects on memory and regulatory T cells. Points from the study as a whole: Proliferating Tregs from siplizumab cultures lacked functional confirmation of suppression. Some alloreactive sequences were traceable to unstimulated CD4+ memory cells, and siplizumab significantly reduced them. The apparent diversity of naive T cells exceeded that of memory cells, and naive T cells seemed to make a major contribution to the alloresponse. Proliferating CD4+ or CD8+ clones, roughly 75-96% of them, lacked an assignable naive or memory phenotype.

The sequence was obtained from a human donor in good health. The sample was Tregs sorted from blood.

The CDR3 is CASSPSPGLAAWRNTGELFF. CDR3 coding DNA: TGTGCCAGCAGCCCTTCCCCTGGACTAGCGGCGTGGAGGAACACCGGGGAGCTGTTTTTT. The V call is TRBV7-7, the J call TRBJ2-2; 10 nucleotides line up with TRBD2. The germline V gene has CDR1 SSHAT and CDR2 FNYEAQ (reference sequence). V shed 5 bases and J 1 base; nucleotides not matched to a gene: 16. This CDR3 is built from 20 residues.